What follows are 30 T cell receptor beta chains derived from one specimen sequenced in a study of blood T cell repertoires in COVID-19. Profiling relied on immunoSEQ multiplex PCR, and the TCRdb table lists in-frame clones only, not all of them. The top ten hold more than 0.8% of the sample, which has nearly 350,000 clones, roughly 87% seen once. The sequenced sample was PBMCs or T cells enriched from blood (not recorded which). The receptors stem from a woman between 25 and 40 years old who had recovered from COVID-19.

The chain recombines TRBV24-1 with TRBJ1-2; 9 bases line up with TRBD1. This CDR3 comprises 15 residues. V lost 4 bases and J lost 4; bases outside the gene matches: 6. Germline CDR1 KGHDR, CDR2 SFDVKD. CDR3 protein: CATSDWTGESYGYTF. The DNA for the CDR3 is TGTGCCACCAGTGACTGGACAGGGGAGAGCTATGGCTACACCTTC.

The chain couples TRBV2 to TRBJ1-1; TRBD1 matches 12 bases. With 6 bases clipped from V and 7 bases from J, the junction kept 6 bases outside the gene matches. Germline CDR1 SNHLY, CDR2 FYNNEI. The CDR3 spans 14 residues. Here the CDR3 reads CASSRDRGHDEAFF. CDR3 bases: TGTGCCAGCAGCCGGGACAGGGGGCATGATGAAGCTTTCTTT.

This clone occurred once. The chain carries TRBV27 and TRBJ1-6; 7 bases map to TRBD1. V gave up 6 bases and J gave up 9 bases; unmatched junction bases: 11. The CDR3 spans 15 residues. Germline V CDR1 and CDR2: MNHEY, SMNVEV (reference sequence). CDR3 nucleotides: TGTGCCAGCAGGCTACAACAGGGGATCCTTTCACCCCTCCACTTT. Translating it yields CASRLQQGILSPLHF.

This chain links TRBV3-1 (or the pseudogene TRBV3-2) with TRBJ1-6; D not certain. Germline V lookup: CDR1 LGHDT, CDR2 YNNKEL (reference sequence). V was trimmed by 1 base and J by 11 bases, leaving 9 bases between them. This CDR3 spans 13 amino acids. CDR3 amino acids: CASSQVGGPPLHF. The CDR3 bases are TGTGCCAGCAGCCAAGTCGGAGGACCACCCCTCCACTTT.

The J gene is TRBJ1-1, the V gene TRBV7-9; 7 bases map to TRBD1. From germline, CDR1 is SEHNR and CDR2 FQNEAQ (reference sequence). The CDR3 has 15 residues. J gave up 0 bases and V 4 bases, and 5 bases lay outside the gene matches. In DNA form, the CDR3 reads TGTGCCAGCAGCTGGGGGGACAGCTTGAACACTGAAGCTTTCTTT. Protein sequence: CASSWGDSLNTEAFF.

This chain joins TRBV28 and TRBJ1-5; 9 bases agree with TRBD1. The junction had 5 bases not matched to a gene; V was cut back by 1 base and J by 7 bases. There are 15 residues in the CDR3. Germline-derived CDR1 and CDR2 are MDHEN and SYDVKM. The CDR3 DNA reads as TGTGCCAGCAGTTTATCACAGGGGGCAAGGCAGCCCCAGCATTTT. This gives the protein CASSLSQGARQPQHF. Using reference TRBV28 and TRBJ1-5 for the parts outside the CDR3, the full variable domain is DVKVTQSSRYLVKRTGEKVFLECVQDMDHENMFWYRQDPGLGLRLIYFSYDVKMKEKGDIPEGYSVSREKKERFSLILESASTNQTSMYLCASSLSQGARQPQHFGDGTRLSIL.

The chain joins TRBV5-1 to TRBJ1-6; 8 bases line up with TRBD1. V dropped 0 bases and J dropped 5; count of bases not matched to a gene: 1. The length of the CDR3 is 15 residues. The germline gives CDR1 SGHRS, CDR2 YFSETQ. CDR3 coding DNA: TGCGCCAGCAGCTTGGAGACAGGGGATAATTCACCCCTCCACTTT. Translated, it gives CASSLETGDNSPLHF.

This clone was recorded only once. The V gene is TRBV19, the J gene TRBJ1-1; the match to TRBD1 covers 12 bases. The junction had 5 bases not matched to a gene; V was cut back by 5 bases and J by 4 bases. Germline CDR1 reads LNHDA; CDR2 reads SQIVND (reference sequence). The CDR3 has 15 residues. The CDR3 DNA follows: TGTGCCAGTAGTCCGGGACAGGGGGCTGCCACTGAAGCTTTCTTT. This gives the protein CASSPGQGAATEAFF.

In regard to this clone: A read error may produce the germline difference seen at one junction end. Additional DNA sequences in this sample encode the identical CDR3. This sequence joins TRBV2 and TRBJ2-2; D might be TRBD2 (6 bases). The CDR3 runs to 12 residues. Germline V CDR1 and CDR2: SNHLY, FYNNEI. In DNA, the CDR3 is TGCGCCAGCAGTGAGCGGGCCGGGGAGCTGTTTTTT. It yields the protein CASSERAGELFF.

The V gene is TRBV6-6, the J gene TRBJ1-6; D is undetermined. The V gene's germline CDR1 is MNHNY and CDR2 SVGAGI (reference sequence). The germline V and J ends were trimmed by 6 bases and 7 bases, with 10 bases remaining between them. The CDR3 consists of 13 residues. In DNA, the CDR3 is TGTGCCAGCAGGGCAACAGAAAATTCACCCCTCCACTTT. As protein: CASRATENSPLHF.

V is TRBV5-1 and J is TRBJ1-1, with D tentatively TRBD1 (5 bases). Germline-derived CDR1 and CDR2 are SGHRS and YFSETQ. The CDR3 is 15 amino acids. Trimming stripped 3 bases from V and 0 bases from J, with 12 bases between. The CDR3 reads CASSSGSGMNTEAFF. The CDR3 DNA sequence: TGCGCCAGCAGCTCAGGGTCGGGTATGAACACTGAAGCTTTCTTT.

As DNA, the CDR3 is TGTGCTAGTGGCCCAGGGACTAGCCCAATGGAGACCCAGTACTTC. Translated: CASGPGTSPMETQYF. J is TRBJ2-5 and V is TRBV12-5; 9 positions agree with TRBD2. V gave up 6 bases and J gave up 5 bases; unmatched junction bases: 10. The germline gives CDR1 LGHNT, CDR2 FRNRAP. The CDR3 loop spans 15 amino acids.

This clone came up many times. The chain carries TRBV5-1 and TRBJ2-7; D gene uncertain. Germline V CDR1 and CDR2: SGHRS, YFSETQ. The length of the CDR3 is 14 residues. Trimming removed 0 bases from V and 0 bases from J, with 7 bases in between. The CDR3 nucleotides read TGCGCCAGCAGCTTGGACCCCGGCTCCTACGAGCAGTACTTC. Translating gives CASSLDPGSYEQYF.

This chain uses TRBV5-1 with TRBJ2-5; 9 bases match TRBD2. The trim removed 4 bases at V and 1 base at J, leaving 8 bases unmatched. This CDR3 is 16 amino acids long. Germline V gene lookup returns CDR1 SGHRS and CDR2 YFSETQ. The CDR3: CASSHRASGAQETQYF. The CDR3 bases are TGCGCCAGCAGCCATCGGGCTAGCGGGGCCCAAGAGACCCAGTACTTC.

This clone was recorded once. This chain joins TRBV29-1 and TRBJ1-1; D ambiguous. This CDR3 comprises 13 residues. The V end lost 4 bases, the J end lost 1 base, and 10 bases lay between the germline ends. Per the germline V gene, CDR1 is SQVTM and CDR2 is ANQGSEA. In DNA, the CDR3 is TGCAGCGTTGCGGGGTTGGGGAACACTGAAGCTTTCTTT. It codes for CSVAGLGNTEAFF.

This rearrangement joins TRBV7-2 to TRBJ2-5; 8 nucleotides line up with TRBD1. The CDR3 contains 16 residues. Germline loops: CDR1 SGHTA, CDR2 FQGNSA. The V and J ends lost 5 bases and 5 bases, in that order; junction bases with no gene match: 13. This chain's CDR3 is CASSARAQGVGETQYF. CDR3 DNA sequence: TGTGCCAGCAGCGCCCGGGCACAGGGGGTGGGTGAGACCCAGTACTTC.

Here the CDR3 reads CASSETGLEGYGYTF. The CDR3 coding sequence is TGCGCCAGCAGCGAAACAGGGTTAGAAGGCTATGGCTACACCTTC. The rearrangement joins TRBV5-1 to TRBJ1-2; the D gene is possibly TRBD1 (6 bases). There are 15 residues in the CDR3. The V end was cut by 4 bases, the J end by 4 bases, with 17 bases between. The germline gives CDR1 SGHRS, CDR2 YFSETQ.

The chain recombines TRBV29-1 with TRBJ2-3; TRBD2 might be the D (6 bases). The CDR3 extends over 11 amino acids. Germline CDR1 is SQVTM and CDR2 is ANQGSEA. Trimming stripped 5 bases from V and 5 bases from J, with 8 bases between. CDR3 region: CSVTGEDTQYF. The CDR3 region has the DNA TGCAGCGTTACGGGGGAAGATACGCAGTATTTT.

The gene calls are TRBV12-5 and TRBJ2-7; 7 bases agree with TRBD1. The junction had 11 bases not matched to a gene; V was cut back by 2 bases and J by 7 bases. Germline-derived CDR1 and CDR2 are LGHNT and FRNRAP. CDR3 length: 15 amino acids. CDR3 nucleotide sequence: TGTGCTAGTGGTTTGACCCGGACAGGTTGGCAAGAGCAGTACTTC. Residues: CASGLTRTGWQEQYF.

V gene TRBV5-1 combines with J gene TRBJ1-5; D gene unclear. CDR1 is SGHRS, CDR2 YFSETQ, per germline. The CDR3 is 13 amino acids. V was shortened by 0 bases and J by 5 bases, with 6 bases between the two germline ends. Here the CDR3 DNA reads TGCGCCAGCAGCTTGGCAGAGGATCAGCCCCAGCATTTT. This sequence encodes CASSLAEDQPQHF.

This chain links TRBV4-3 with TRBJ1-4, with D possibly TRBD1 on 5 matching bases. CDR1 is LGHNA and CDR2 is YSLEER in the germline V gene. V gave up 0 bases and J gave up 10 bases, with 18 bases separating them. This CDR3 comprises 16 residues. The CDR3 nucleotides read TGCGCCAGCAGCCAAGATGGGGGGACCCCGACCCGAAAACTGTTTTTT. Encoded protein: CASSQDGGTPTRKLFF.

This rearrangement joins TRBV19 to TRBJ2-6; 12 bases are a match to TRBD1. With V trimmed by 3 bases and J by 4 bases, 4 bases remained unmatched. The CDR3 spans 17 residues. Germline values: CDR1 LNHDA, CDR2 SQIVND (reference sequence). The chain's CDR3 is CASSIRDRGLGANVLTF. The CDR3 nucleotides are TGTGCCAGTAGTATTCGGGACAGGGGGCTGGGGGCCAACGTCCTGACTTTC.

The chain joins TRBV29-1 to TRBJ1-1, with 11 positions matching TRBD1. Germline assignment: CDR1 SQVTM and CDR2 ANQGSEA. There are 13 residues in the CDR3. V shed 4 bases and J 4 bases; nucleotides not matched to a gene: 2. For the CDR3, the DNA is TGCAGCGTTGCCGGGACAGGGGGCACTGAAGCTTTCTTT. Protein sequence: CSVAGTGGTEAFF.

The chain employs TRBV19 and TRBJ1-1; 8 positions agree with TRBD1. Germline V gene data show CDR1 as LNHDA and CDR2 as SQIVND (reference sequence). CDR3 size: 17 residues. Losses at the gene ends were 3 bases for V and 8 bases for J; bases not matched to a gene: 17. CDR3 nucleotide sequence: TGTGCCAGTAGTATGATTTCTGCGGGACAGGCCACCCGAGAAGCTTTCTTT. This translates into CASSMISAGQATREAFF.

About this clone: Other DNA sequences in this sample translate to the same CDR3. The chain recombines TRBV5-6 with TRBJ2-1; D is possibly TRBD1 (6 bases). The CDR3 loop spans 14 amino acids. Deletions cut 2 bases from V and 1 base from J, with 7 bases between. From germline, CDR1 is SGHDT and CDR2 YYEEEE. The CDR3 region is CASSLGGSYNEQFF. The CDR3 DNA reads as TGTGCCAGCAGCTTAGGGGGTTCCTACAATGAGCAGTTCTTC. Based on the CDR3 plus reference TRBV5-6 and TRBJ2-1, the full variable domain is DAGVTQSPTHLIKTRGQQVTLRCSPKSGHDTVSWYQQALGQGPQFIFQYYEEEERQRGNFPDRFSGHQFPNYSSELNVNALLLGDSALYLCASSLGGSYNEQFFGPGTRLTVL.

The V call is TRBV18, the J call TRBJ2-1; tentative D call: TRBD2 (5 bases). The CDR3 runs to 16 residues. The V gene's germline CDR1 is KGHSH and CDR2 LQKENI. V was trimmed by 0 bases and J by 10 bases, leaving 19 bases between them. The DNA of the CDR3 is TGTGCCAGCTCACCACCGTCAGGTGGCGCCGAGCGGGAGCAGTTCTTC. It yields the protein CASSPPSGGAEREQFF.

CDR3: CASSTLSGANTIYF. In DNA, the CDR3 is TGTGCCAGCAGCACCTTGTCGGGAGCTAACACCATATATTTT. V gene TRBV6-5 combines with J gene TRBJ1-3; the D is unclear. The CDR3 sequence is 14 residues long. Per the germline V gene, CDR1 is MNHEY and CDR2 is SVGAGI. V lost 6 bases and J 7 bases, leaving 16 bases between the germline ends.

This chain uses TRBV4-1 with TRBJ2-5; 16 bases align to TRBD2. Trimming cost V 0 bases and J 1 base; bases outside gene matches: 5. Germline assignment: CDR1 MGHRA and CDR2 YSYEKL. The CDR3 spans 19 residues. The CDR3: CASSQDLGTSGGVQETQYF. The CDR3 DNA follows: TGCGCCAGCAGCCAAGATTTGGGGACTAGCGGGGGGGTCCAAGAGACCCAGTACTTC.

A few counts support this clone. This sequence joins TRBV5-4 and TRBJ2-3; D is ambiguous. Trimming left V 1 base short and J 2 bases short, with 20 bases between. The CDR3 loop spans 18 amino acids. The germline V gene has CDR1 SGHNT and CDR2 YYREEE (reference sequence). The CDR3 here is CASSLRTGLATPTDTQYF. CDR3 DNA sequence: TGTGCCAGCAGCTTGCGAACTGGATTAGCAACCCCCACAGATACGCAGTATTTT.

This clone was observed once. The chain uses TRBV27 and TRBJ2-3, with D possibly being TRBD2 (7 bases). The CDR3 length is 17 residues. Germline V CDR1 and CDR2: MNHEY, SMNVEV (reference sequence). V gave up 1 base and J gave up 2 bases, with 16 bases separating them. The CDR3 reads CASSLFRGAKDTDTQYF. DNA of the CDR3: TGTGCCAGCAGTTTATTTCGGGGGGCCAAGGACACAGATACGCAGTATTTT.